This TCR beta chain was sequenced during a study of blood T cell repertoires in COVID-19. At the level of the study: Samples representing acute and convalescent COVID-19 were sourced from the United States, Italy and Spain. T cells, B-cell-depleted T cells, or PBMCs provided the cDNA or gDNA that served as material.

Source study methods: For nucleated cells, counts were estimated from reference gene primer amplification. Sequencing used immunoSEQ multiplex PCR; TCRdb keeps in-frame clones, though not all of them. D and trimming come from the DNA, and the V and J calls and clone size come from that table. The sample includes around 180,000 clones, about 84% of them seen just once. The table lists this clone with a few counts. CDR3 length: 12 amino acids. The germline V gene encodes CDR1 SGHRS and CDR2 YFSETQ. Trimming stripped 5 bases from V and 7 bases from J, with 7 bases between. This receptor was taken from a woman aged 30 to 39 with acute or convalescent COVID-19. V gene TRBV5-1 combines with J gene TRBJ1-6; TRBD1 might be the D (6 bases). The material sequenced was peripheral blood. For the CDR3, the DNA is TGCGCCAGCAGGGGGACAAATTCACCCCTCCACTTT. Its protein product is CASRGTNSPLHF.